These 26 T cell receptor beta chains came from one sample sequenced in a study of low-dose radiotherapy and immunotherapy resistance in tumors. TRAV and TRBV primers primed cDNA for both TCRalpha and TCRbeta. TCRs were amplified for 15 to 20 PCR cycles with a constant-region primer and V-primer adapter. TCRdb recomputed calls from the reads with MiXCR, one row per CDR3 protein. This sample has around 9,000 distinct CDR3 sequences, with approximately 69% found just once. These receptors originate from a human donor with advanced metastatic prostate, ovarian, gallbladder or colorectal cancer (not recorded which). This table probably holds off-target reads from a library built for another chain.

This clonotype was counted a few times. The rearrangement links TRBV6-1 to TRBJ2-2, with D tentatively TRBD1 (5 bases). Germline V gene data show CDR1 as MNHNS and CDR2 as SASEGT. Deletions cut 5 bases from V and 0 bases from J, with 13 bases between. There are 16 residues in the CDR3. CDR3 sequence (DNA): TGTGCCAGCAGTTACTCGGACACCGCGAACACCGGGGAGCTGTTTTTT. It codes for CASSYSDTANTGELFF.

This clonotype was seen more than once but under ten times. The DNA of the CDR3 is TGCGCCAGCAGCTTGGTTAGTAGCGGACCTCCCGGCGGGACCCAGTACTTC. This codes for CASSLVSSGPPGGTQYF. The rearrangement uses TRBV5-1 and TRBJ2-5, with D perhaps matching TRBD2 (6 bases). Trimming stripped 0 bases from V and 7 bases from J, with 22 bases between. The CDR3 contains 17 residues. CDR1 SGHRS and CDR2 YFSETQ come from the germline V gene.

This sequence joins TRBV29-1 and TRBJ2-7; 9 bases are shared with TRBD1. The length of the CDR3 is 12 residues. Germline loops: CDR1 SQVTM, CDR2 ANQGSEA. V trimming: 6 bases; J trimming: 5 bases; junction bases outside the gene matches: 5. CDR3: CSVGTGWNEQYF. CDR3 coding DNA: TGCAGCGTCGGGACAGGGTGGAACGAGCAGTACTTC.

The V and J genes are TRBV28 and TRBJ2-7; TRBD1 aligns across 7 bases. This CDR3 spans 13 amino acids. The germline gives CDR1 MDHEN, CDR2 SYDVKM. Trimming removed 3 bases from V and 2 bases from J; junction bases left unmatched: 1. This CDR3 reads CASSLGQPYEQYF. CDR3 nucleotides: TGTGCCAGCAGTTTGGGACAGCCCTACGAGCAGTACTTC.

The chain combines TRBV6-6 with TRBJ2-3; 9 nucleotides line up with TRBD2. Unmatched junction bases numbered 4, after V lost 5 bases and J lost 1 base. This CDR3 has 15 residues. Germline assignment: CDR1 MNHNY and CDR2 SVGAGI (reference sequence). In nucleotides, the CDR3 is TGTGCCAGCAGTGGCGGGGGGGCCGGCACAGATACGCAGTATTTT. Amino acid sequence: CASSGGGAGTDTQYF.

The CDR3 nucleotides are TGTGCCTGGAGTTTCTCGGCAGATCAGCCCCAGCATTTT. Translating it yields CAWSFSADQPQHF. The V and J genes are TRBV30 and TRBJ1-5; D unresolved. Germline V gene data show CDR1 as GTSNPN and CDR2 as SVGIG (reference sequence). V was trimmed by 2 bases and J by 5 bases, leaving 10 bases between them. The CDR3 consists of 13 residues.

The sample holds a few counts of this clonotype. The gene calls are TRBV5-6 and TRBJ2-7; tentatively, D is TRBD1 or TRBD2 (6 bases each). The CDR3 sequence is 14 residues long. Between the trimmed V and J ends, which lost 4 bases and 6 bases, there was a span of 17 bases. In germline, CDR1 is SGHDT, CDR2 YYEEEE. The CDR3 DNA sequence: TGTGCCAGCAGCCTGGACTCGGAGGGGGTCGAGCAGTACTTC. Protein product: CASSLDSEGVEQYF.

This sequence joins TRBV6-4 and TRBJ1-2; D is unclear. The V end lost 2 bases, the J end lost 4 bases, and 5 bases lay between the germline ends. Germline V gene sequence: CDR1 MRHNA, CDR2 SNTAGT. CDR3 length: 12 residues. CDR3 sequence (DNA): TGTGCCAGCAGTGACAATGGCTATGGCTACACCTTC. It is translated as CASSDNGYGYTF.

The chain carries TRBV12-3 or TRBV12-4 and TRBJ2-7; possible D gene TRBD2, 6 bases. The CDR3 sequence is 14 residues long. Trimming took off 4 bases at V and 4 bases at J, with 14 bases between the two ends. The CDR3 loop reads CASSSGGSLYEQYF. The CDR3 DNA sequence: TGTGCCAGCAGTTCTGGGGGGAGTTTGTACGAGCAGTACTTC.

This sequence joins TRBV5-6 and TRBJ2-3; no reliable D call. V gave up 1 base and J gave up 5 bases, with 8 bases separating them. The CDR3 is 13 amino acids. Germline V gives CDR1 SGHDT, CDR2 YYEEEE. CDR3 sequence: CASSLRPKDTQYF. CDR3 bases: TGTGCCAGCAGCTTGCGCCCGAAAGATACGCAGTATTTT.

This clonotype was detected only a few times. V and J are TRBV5-6 and TRBJ2-7, with D possibly matching TRBD2 (5 bases). The V end was cut by 4 bases, the J end by 5 bases, with 22 bases between. The CDR3 spans 16 residues. Per germline, CDR1 SGHDT and CDR2 YYEEEE. CDR3 sequence (DNA): TGTGCCAGCAGCCCTCGCCCGCGGGCCCCTCGGGACGAGCAGTACTTC. Translation gives CASSPRPRAPRDEQYF.

The CDR3 sequence is CASSSGWGESPYNEQFF. CDR3 bases: TGCGCCAGCAGCTCTGGGTGGGGGGAGAGCCCCTACAATGAGCAGTTCTTC. The rearrangement links TRBV5-1 to TRBJ2-1; a weak D match, TRBD2 (6 bases). The CDR3 totals 17 residues. Trimming pared 3 bases from V and 2 bases from J, leaving 18 bases between. Germline V lookup: CDR1 SGHRS, CDR2 YFSETQ.

The chain carries TRBV11-2 and TRBJ2-3; D might be TRBD1 or TRBD2, each matching 5 bases. V lost 6 bases to trimming and J lost 2 bases, with 12 bases between them. The CDR3 has 14 amino acids. In germline, CDR1 is SGHAT, CDR2 FQNNGV. The CDR3 protein is CASRPGTATDTQYF. The CDR3 DNA follows: TGTGCCAGCAGACCCGGGACGGCCACAGATACGCAGTATTTT.

The gene calls are TRBV7-9 and TRBJ1-5; 7 bases line up with TRBD1. Trimming at V came to 6 bases and at J to 5 bases, leaving 7 bases not matched to a gene. CDR1 is SEHNR, CDR2 FQNEAQ, per germline (reference sequence). CDR3 length: 14 residues. CDR3 nucleotide sequence: TGTGCCAGCAGTCCAGGGACAGCCGATCAGCCCCAGCATTTT. Translated, it gives CASSPGTADQPQHF.

The chain links TRBV11-2 to TRBJ2-7, with TRBD2 matching 10 bases. The CDR3 is 15 residues long. Germline assignment: CDR1 SGHAT and CDR2 FQNNGV. Trimming removed 5 bases from V and 5 bases from J; junction bases left unmatched: 9. The CDR3 bases are TGTGCCAGCAGCCTGCTAGCGGGAGTTACCGACGAGCAGTACTTC. It specifies CASSLLAGVTDEQYF.

This clonotype was seen only a few times. The genes are TRBV3-1 and TRBJ2-1; D perhaps matches TRBD1 (7 bases). Germline loops: CDR1 LGHDT, CDR2 YNNKEL (reference sequence). Trimming cost V 4 bases and J 7 bases, with 17 bases left between them. CDR3 length: 15 amino acids. CDR3 DNA: TGTGCCAGCAGCCCCGCCGTGACAGGGAGGAATGAGCAGTTCTTC. It yields the protein CASSPAVTGRNEQFF.

The chain couples TRBV19 to TRBJ2-3, with TRBD2 matching 8 bases. CDR3 length: 15 residues. Germline trimming cut 6 bases from V and 0 bases from J; bases unmatched to any gene: 5. CDR1 and CDR2 (germline): LNHDA, SQIVND (reference sequence). CDR3 sequence: CASSRASGSTDTQYF. The CDR3 bases are TGTGCCAGTAGCCGGGCTAGCGGGAGCACAGATACGCAGTATTTT. Drawing the rest from reference TRBV19 and TRBJ2-3, the complete variable domain is DGGITQSPKYLFRKEGQNVTLSCEQNLNHDAMYWYRQDPGQGLRLIYYSQIVNDFQKGDIAEGYSVSREKKESFPLTVTSAQKNPTAFYLCASSRASGSTDTQYFGPGTRLTVL.

This clonotype was found a few times. This chain connects TRBV11-2 to TRBJ2-7; 10 bases are a match to TRBD2. The CDR3 extends over 15 amino acids. The junction had 2 bases not matched to a gene; V was cut back by 1 base and J by 2 bases. Germline V gene lookup returns CDR1 SGHAT and CDR2 FQNNGV. The CDR3 coding sequence is TGTGCCAGCAGCTTAGTGGGGACTAGCGCCTACGAGCAGTACTTC. Translating it yields CASSLVGTSAYEQYF.

V usage is TRBV6-4 and J usage is TRBJ2-2, with 13 bases that match TRBD2. The CDR3 runs 17 residues. With V trimmed by 5 bases and J by 0 bases, 3 bases remained unmatched. CDR1 and CDR2 from the germline V gene are MRHNA and SNTAGT. CDR3 sequence (DNA): TGTGCCAGCAGTAGGACTAGCGGGGGCTCGAACACCGGGGAGCTGTTTTTT. Translated: CASSRTSGGSNTGELFF.

V and J are TRBV12-3 or TRBV12-4 and TRBJ2-1, with 7 bases aligning to TRBD2. J lost 8 bases, V lost 2 bases, and 6 bases had no gene match. The CDR3 loop spans 14 amino acids. CDR3 amino acids: CASSLQDGRYEQFF. The CDR3 region has the DNA TGTGCCAGCAGTTTACAGGACGGGAGGTATGAGCAGTTCTTC.

CDR3 nucleotide sequence: TGTGCCAGCATCGGCTCCCGGGACACCGGGGAGCTGTTTTTT. This translates into CASIGSRDTGELFF. The chain has TRBV28 and TRBJ2-2; no clear D gene. The V end lost 7 bases, the J end lost 3 bases, and 12 bases lay between the germline ends. Germline assignment: CDR1 MDHEN and CDR2 SYDVKM. The CDR3 sequence is 14 residues long.

V and J are TRBV3-1 and TRBJ2-7; 7 bases map to TRBD2. CDR1 and CDR2 from the germline V gene are LGHDT and YNNKEL (reference sequence). V was pared by 3 bases and J by 4 bases, with 6 bases of the junction left unmatched. The CDR3 covers 14 residues. The CDR3 loop reads CASSQGGEVYEQYF. DNA of the CDR3: TGTGCCAGCAGCCAGGGAGGGGAGGTTTACGAGCAGTACTTC.

The genes are TRBV25-1 and TRBJ1-1; tentative D call: TRBD1 (5 bases). This CDR3 has 13 amino acids. Per the germline V gene, CDR1 is MGHDK and CDR2 is SYGVNS. Trimming took 7 bases from V and 4 from J, leaving 13 bases between them. Written as DNA, the CDR3 is TGTGCCAGCAAACGGGGGGGGACCACTGAAGCTTTCTTT. As protein: CASKRGGTTEAFF.

This clonotype was recorded only once. The chain recombines TRBV14 with TRBJ1-6, with D perhaps matching TRBD1 (6 bases). The CDR3 is 18 residues long. Trimming shortened V by 3 bases and J by 7 bases, and 22 bases separated the two germline ends. Germline CDR1 is SGHDN and CDR2 is FVKESK. CDR3 protein: CASSQRQGISPHNSPLHF. The CDR3 DNA follows: TGTGCCAGCAGCCAGAGGCAGGGGATCTCTCCCCACAATTCACCCCTCCACTTT.

This chain joins TRBV3-1 and TRBJ2-1; 12 bases map to TRBD2. Germline loops: CDR1 LGHDT, CDR2 YNNKEL (reference sequence). The CDR3 contains 15 residues. V lost 4 bases to trimming and J lost 9 bases; unmatched junction nucleotides: 7. CDR3 sequence reads: CASSPRLAGGPEQFF. The CDR3 DNA is TGTGCCAGCAGCCCCCGCCTAGCGGGAGGGCCTGAGCAGTTCTTC.

The gene calls are TRBV3-1 and TRBJ2-1; no clear D gene. The V end lost 2 bases, the J end lost 6 bases, and 5 bases lay between the germline ends. The CDR3 sequence is 12 residues long. Per germline, CDR1 LGHDT and CDR2 YNNKEL (reference sequence). The CDR3 sequence: CASSQLGNEQFF. In DNA, the CDR3 is TGTGCCAGCAGCCAATTAGGCAATGAGCAGTTCTTC.